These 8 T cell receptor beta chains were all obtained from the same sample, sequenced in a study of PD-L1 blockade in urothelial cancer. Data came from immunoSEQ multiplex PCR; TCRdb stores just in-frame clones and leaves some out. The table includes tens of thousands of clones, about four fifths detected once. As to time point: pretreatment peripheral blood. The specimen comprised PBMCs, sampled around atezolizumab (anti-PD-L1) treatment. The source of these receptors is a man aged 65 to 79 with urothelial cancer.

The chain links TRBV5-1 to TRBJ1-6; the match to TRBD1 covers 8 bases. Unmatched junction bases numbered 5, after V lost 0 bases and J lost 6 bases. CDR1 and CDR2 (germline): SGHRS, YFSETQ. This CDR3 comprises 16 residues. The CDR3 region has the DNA TGCGCCAGCAGCTTGGCCGGGACAGGCCTTAATTCACCCCTCCACTTT. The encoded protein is CASSLAGTGLNSPLHF.

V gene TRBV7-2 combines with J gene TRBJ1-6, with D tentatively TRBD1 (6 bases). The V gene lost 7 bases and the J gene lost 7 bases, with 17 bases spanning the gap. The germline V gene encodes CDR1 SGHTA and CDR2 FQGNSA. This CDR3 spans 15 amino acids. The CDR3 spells CASTIGGGQNSPLHF. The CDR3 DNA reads TGTGCCAGCACCATTGGGGGCGGGCAGAATTCACCCCTCCACTTT.

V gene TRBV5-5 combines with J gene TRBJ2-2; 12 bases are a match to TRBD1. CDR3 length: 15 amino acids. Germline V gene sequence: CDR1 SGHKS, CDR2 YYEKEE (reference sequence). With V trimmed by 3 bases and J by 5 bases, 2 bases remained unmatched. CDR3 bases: TGTGCCAGCAGCTGGGGACAGGGGGCGACCGGGGAGCTGTTTTTT. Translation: CASSWGQGATGELFF.

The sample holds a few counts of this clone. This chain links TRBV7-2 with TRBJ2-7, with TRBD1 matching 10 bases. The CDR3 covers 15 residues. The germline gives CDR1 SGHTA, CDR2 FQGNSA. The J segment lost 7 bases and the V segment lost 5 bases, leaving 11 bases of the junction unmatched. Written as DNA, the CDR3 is TGTGCCAGCAGCCACACCGACAGGGGGCTTCGAGAGCAGTACTTC. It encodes CASSHTDRGLREQYF.

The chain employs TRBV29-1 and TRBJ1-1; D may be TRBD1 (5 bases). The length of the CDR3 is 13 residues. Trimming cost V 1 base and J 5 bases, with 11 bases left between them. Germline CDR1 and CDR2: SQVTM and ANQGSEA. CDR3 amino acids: CSVEGIRGTEAFF. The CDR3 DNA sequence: TGCAGCGTTGAAGGGATAAGGGGTACTGAAGCTTTCTTT.

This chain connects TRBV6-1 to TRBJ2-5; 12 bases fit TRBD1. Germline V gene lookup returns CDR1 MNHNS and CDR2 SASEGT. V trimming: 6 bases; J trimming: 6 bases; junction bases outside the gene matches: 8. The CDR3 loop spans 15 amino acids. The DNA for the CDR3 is TGTGCCAGCAGGGTCTCGGGACAGGGGGCACAGACCCAGTACTTC. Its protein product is CASRVSGQGAQTQYF.

In nucleotides, the CDR3 is TGTGCCAGTAGTCGAGATTCTGGGGCCAACGTCCTGACTTTC. Its translation is CASSRDSGANVLTF. The chain uses TRBV19 and TRBJ2-6, with unresolved D. The CDR3 has 14 residues. Trimming removed 5 bases from V and 1 base from J, with 6 bases in between. Germline loops: CDR1 LNHDA, CDR2 SQIVND (reference sequence). The whole variable domain, remainder taken from reference TRBV19 and TRBJ2-6, is DGGITQSPKYLFRKEGQNVTLSCEQNLNHDAMYWYRQDPGQGLRLIYYSQIVNDFQKGDIAEGYSVSREKKESFPLTVTSAQKNPTAFYLCASSRDSGANVLTFGAGSRLTVL.

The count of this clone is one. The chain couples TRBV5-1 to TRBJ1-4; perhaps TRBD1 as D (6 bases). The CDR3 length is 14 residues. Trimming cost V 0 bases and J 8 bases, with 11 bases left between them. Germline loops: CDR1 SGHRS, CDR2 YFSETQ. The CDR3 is CASSLGGHREKLFF. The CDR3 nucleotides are TGCGCCAGCAGCTTGGGGGGGCATCGGGAAAAACTGTTTTTT.